The 11 T cell receptor beta chains reported below all come from one sample, sequenced in a study of T cell responses to AZD1222 COVID-19 vaccine. Clones were sequenced by immunoSEQ multiplex PCR, and TCRdb holds only the in-frame ones, with some missing. Among about 130,000 clones, roughly 90% were seen once, and the ten largest hold roughly 1.7%. Sequencing was performed on peripheral blood, taken on day 0 of AZD1222 vaccination. The receptors shown here come from an adult in good health.

The genes are TRBV7-2 and TRBJ2-7; 7 bases fit TRBD1. With 5 bases clipped from V and 2 bases from J, the junction kept 3 bases outside the gene matches. The CDR3 loop spans 13 amino acids. CDR1 is SGHTA and CDR2 is FQGNSA in the germline V gene. The CDR3 DNA is TGTGCCAGCAGCGCCGGGACAGCCTACGAGCAGTACTTC. Protein: CASSAGTAYEQYF.

The chain carries TRBV13 and TRBJ2-2; possibly TRBD2 for D (6 bases). The CDR3 covers 16 residues. CDR1 is PRHDT and CDR2 is FYEKMQ in the germline V gene (reference sequence). Trimming took off 2 bases at V and 3 bases at J, with 13 bases between the two ends. The CDR3 here is CASSLMHGGYTGELFF. In DNA, the CDR3 is TGTGCCAGCAGCTTAATGCATGGGGGGTACACCGGGGAGCTGTTTTTT. Variable domain in full (rest from reference TRBV13 and TRBJ2-2): AAGVIQSPRHLIKEKRETATLKCYPIPRHDTVYWYQQGPGQDPQFLISFYEKMQSDKGSIPDRFSAQQFSDYHSELNMSSLELGDSALYFCASSLMHGGYTGELFFGEGSRLTVL.

The chain combines TRBV11-1 with TRBJ2-2; 7 positions match TRBD2. After removal of 2 bases from V and 7 bases from J, the junction contained 10 bases not matched to a gene. The CDR3 has 16 amino acids. In germline, CDR1 is SGHAT, CDR2 FQDESV (reference sequence). The CDR3 sequence: CASSLMTGGLVGELFF. DNA for the CDR3: TGTGCCAGCAGCTTAATGACGGGAGGCCTCGTCGGGGAGCTGTTTTTT.

A single count supports this clone. The chain employs TRBV28 and TRBJ1-1; TRBD1 might be the D (6 bases). Trimming shortened V by 3 bases and J by 1 base, and 15 bases separated the two germline ends. The CDR3 consists of 16 residues. Germline CDR1 MDHEN, CDR2 SYDVKM. The CDR3 here is CASSLGQGLGNTEAFF. The CDR3 bases are TGTGCCAGCAGTTTGGGGCAGGGGCTGGGGAACACTGAAGCTTTCTTT.

This sequence joins TRBV6-5 and TRBJ2-5, with unresolved D. V lost 9 bases and J 1 base, leaving 15 bases between the germline ends. The CDR3 length is 14 residues. The germline gives CDR1 MNHEY, CDR2 SVGAGI. CDR3 in DNA: TGTGCCAGTTCGCCAAGACCGGGCCAAGAGACCCAGTACTTC. Encoded protein: CASSPRPGQETQYF.

The rearrangement uses TRBV28 and TRBJ1-5; no clear D gene. Looked up from germline, CDR1 is MDHEN and CDR2 is SYDVKM. This CDR3 has 17 amino acids. Trimming left V 6 bases short and J 0 bases short, with 18 bases between. CDR3 DNA sequence: TGTGCCAGCAGCGTACCCCCGGACTTATATAGCAATCAGCCCCAGCATTTT. Translation: CASSVPPDLYSNQPQHF.

The chain couples TRBV20-1 to TRBJ2-7; D is ambiguous. V lost 4 bases to trimming and J lost 5 bases, with 6 bases between them. Germline V lookup: CDR1 DFQATT, CDR2 SNEGSKA (reference sequence). The CDR3 spans 10 residues. CDR3 nucleotide sequence: TGCAGTGCTATAAGAAACGAGCAGTACTTC. It yields the protein CSAIRNEQYF.

The V and J genes are TRBV19 and TRBJ1-5; D is unresolved. In germline, CDR1 is LNHDA, CDR2 SQIVND (reference sequence). Trimming left V 4 bases short and J 4 bases short, with 11 bases between. The CDR3 spans 14 residues. CDR3 DNA sequence: TGTGCCAGTAGTAAGGCACACCAGAATCAGCCCCAGCATTTT. This translates into CASSKAHQNQPQHF.

The rearrangement links TRBV5-1 to TRBJ2-3; D is ambiguous. This CDR3 region has 15 residues. V was clipped by 2 bases and J by 0 bases, with 10 bases between them. Germline values: CDR1 SGHRS, CDR2 YFSETQ. Written as DNA, the CDR3 is TGCGCCAGCAGCTTTAAGGGATCTAGCACAGATACGCAGTATTTT. Protein product: CASSFKGSSTDTQYF. The full variable domain, in which reference TRBV5-1 and TRBJ2-3 provide the parts outside the CDR3, is KAGVTQTPRYLIKTRGQQVTLSCSPISGHRSVSWYQQTPGQGLQFLFEYFSETQRNKGNFPGRFSGRQFSNSRSEMNVSTLELGDSALYLCASSFKGSSTDTQYFGPGTRLTVL.

This chain links TRBV28 with TRBJ1-3; no firm D call. V lost 6 bases to trimming and J lost 9 bases, with 18 bases between them. CDR1 MDHEN and CDR2 SYDVKM come from the germline V gene. CDR3 length equals 14 residues. This CDR3 reads CASSSPSGSGTIYF. CDR3 nucleotide sequence: TGTGCCAGCAGCTCCCCCTCCGGTTCGGGCACCATATATTTT.

The rearrangement uses TRBV19 and TRBJ1-5, with TRBD1 matching 8 bases. This CDR3 is 17 amino acids long. The germline V gene has CDR1 LNHDA and CDR2 SQIVND (reference sequence). V shed 7 bases, J shed 2 bases, and the junction held 13 bases outside the gene matches. The CDR3 sequence is CASTSRHQGAGNQPQHF. The DNA of the CDR3 is TGTGCCAGTACCTCTCGTCATCAGGGGGCAGGCAATCAGCCCCAGCATTTT.